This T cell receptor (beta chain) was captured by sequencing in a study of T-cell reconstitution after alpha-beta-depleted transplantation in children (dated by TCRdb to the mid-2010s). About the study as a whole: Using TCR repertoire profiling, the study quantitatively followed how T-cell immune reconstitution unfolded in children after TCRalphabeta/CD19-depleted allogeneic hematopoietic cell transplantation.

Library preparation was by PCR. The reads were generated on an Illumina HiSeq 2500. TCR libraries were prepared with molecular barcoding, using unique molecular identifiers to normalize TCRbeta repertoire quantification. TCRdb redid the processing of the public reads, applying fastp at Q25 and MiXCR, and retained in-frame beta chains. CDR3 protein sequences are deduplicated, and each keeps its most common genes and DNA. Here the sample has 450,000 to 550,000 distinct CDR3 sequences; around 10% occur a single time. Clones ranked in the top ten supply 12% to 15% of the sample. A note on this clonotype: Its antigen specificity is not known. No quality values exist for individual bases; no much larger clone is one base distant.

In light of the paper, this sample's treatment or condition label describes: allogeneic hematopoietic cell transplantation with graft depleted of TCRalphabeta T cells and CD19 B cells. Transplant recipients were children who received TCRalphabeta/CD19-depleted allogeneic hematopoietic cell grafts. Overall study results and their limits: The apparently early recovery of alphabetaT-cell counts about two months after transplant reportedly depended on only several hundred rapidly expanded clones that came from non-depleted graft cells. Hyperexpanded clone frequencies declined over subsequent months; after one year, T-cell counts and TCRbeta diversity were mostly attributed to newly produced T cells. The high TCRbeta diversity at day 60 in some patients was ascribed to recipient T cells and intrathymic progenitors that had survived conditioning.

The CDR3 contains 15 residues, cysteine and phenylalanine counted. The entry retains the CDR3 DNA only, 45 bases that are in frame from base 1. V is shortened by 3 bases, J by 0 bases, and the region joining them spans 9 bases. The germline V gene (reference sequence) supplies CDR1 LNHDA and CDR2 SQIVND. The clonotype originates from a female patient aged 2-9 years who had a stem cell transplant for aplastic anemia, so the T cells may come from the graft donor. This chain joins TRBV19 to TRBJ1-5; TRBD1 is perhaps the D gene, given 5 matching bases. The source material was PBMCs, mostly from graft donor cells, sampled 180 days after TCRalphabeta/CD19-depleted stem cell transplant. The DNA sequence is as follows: TGTGCCAGTAGTATTCAGGGCGGTAGCAATCAGCCCCAGCATTTT. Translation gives CASSIQGGSNQPQHF.